What follows are 7 T cell receptor beta chains derived from one specimen sequenced in a study of blood T cell repertoires in COVID-19. Some clones are missing from TCRdb's copy, which holds only in-frame ones; the method was immunoSEQ multiplex PCR. This sample yields some 160,000 clones, of which 75% to 85% are seen a single time; 1.5% belongs to the top ten. Sequences were obtained from peripheral blood. The receptor set was obtained from a human donor in a cohort sampled during active COVID-19.

This clone was detected once. Other DNA sequences in this specimen translate into the identical CDR3. The chain combines TRBV28 with TRBJ2-7; unclear D gene. Germline lookup yields CDR1 MDHEN and CDR2 SYDVKM. V was cut by 6 bases and J by 3 bases, with 9 bases left in between. CDR3 length: 12 amino acids. The CDR3 sequence: CASSLRSYEQYF. The CDR3 DNA sequence: TGTGCCAGCAGCCTTAGGAGCTACGAGCAGTACTTC. Supplemented by reference TRBV28 and TRBJ2-7, the full variable domain reads DVKVTQSSRYLVKRTGEKVFLECVQDMDHENMFWYRQDPGLGLRLIYFSYDVKMKEKGDIPEGYSVSREKKERFSLILESASTNQTSMYLCASSLRSYEQYFGPGTRLTVT.

J is TRBJ1-2 and V is TRBV7-6; 9 bases match TRBD1. V shed 3 bases, J shed 6 bases, and the junction held 5 bases outside the gene matches. The CDR3 contains 14 residues. Per the germline V gene, CDR1 is SGHVS and CDR2 is FNYEAQ. CDR3 residues: CASSFGQGRDGYTF. For the CDR3, the DNA is TGTGCCAGCAGCTTTGGACAGGGGCGCGATGGCTACACCTTC.

The V and J genes are TRBV7-3 and TRBJ2-7; 8 bases map to TRBD1. The CDR3 extends over 13 amino acids. CDR1 is SGHTA, CDR2 FQGTGA, per germline. Unmatched junction bases numbered 6, after V lost 5 bases and J lost 6 bases. The CDR3 sequence: CASSPTTGVEQYF. The CDR3 nucleotides are TGTGCCAGCAGCCCCACGACAGGGGTCGAGCAGTACTTC.

The chain recombines TRBV9 with TRBJ2-5; 11 bases match TRBD1. Germline CDR1 reads SGDLS; CDR2 reads YYNGEE. The CDR3 contains 16 residues. Trimming took 2 bases from V and 0 from J; bases not matched to a gene: 3. The CDR3 DNA is TGTGCCAGCAGCGTGTGGGACAGGGGGTACCAAGAGACCCAGTACTTC. Encoded protein: CASSVWDRGYQETQYF.

CDR3 protein: CSASNPWTGQHQPQHF. CDR3 coding DNA: TGCAGTGCTAGTAACCCTTGGACAGGGCAACATCAGCCCCAGCATTTT. The J gene is TRBJ1-5, the V gene TRBV20-1, with 8 bases aligning to TRBD1. V trimming: 3 bases; J trimming: 5 bases; junction bases outside the gene matches: 12. The CDR3 is 16 amino acids. CDR1 and CDR2 (germline): DFQATT, SNEGSKA (reference sequence).

The chain joins TRBV7-2 to TRBJ2-7, with TRBD2 matching over 8 bases. This CDR3 has 13 amino acids. V was clipped by 4 bases and J by 2 bases; unmatched bases: 1. Germline V gives CDR1 SGHTA, CDR2 FQGNSA. The CDR3 is CASSSGGPYEQYF. The CDR3 bases are TGTGCCAGCAGCTCGGGGGGGCCCTACGAGCAGTACTTC.

The rearrangement links TRBV6-2 or TRBV6-3 to TRBJ2-1; 12 bases align to TRBD2. This CDR3 region has 18 residues. Germline V CDR1 and CDR2: MNHEY, SVGEGT. The junction had 9 bases not matched to a gene; V was cut back by 2 bases and J by 4 bases. CDR3: CASSYGRGGTSGYNEQFF. The CDR3 DNA reads TGTGCCAGCAGTTACGGCAGGGGTGGGACTAGCGGGTACAATGAGCAGTTCTTC.